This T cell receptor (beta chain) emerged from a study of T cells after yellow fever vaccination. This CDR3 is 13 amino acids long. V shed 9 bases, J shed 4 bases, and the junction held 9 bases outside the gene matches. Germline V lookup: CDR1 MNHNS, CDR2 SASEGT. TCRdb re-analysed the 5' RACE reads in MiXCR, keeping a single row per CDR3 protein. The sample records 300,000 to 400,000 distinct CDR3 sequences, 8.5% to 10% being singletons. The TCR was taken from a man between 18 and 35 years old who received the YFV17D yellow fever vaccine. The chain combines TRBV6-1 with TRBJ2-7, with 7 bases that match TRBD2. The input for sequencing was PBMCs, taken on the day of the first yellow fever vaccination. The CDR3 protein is CASIGSGNYEQYF. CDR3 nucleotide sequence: TGTGCCAGTATCGGCAGCGGGAATTACGAGCAGTACTTC.